The rows below give T cell receptor beta chains drawn from one sample of a study of blood T cell repertoires in COVID-19. Method: immunoSEQ multiplex PCR; TCRdb's copy keeps in-frame clones and lacks some. The sample includes about 220,000 clones, less than 85% of them seen just once. Sequencing used peripheral blood. All receptors derive from an elderly woman with acute or convalescent COVID-19. Each CDR3 is given with its conserved first and last residue. A D gene is named only where the DNA matches it firmly. Expanded clones get a size class; other rows say once, few or many, or leave the size out.

>NA|18|TRBV6-2/TRBV6-3|TRBD2|TRBJ2-3
CASSTAGGSRSATDTQYF
TGTGCCAGCAGCACGGCCGGGGGGTCACGGTCCGCCACAGATACGCAGTATTTT
>NA|14|TRBV11-2|TRBD1|TRBJ1-4
CASRPGTGEEKLFF
TGTGCCAGCAGGCCCGGGACAGGGGAAGAAAAACTGTTTTTT
>NA|16|TRBV28|TRBD1|TRBJ1-3
CASSVPGQGAGNTIYF
TGTGCCAGCAGTGTTCCGGGACAGGGGGCGGGAAACACCATATATTTT
>NA|14|TRBV7-2|NA|TRBJ1-2
CASSLAGGEYGYTF
TGTGCCAGCAGCTTAGCGGGGGGTGAATATGGCTACACCTTC
>NA|13|TRBV5-4|NA|TRBJ2-2
CASSPDITGELFF
TGTGCCAGCAGCCCCGACATCACCGGGGAGCTGTTTTTT
>NA|17|TRBV4-3|TRBD2|TRBJ2-1
CASSQNLAGDSYNEQFF
TGCGCCAGCAGCCAGAACCTAGCGGGGGACTCCTACAATGAGCAGTTCTTC
>NA|13|TRBV29-1|NA|TRBJ1-4
CSVGGGTNEKLFF
TGCAGCGTTGGGGGGGGAACTAATGAAAAACTGTTTTTT
>NA|13|TRBV19|TRBD1|TRBJ1-2
CASSPDRGRGYTF
TGTGCCAGTAGTCCGGACAGGGGGCGAGGCTACACCTTC
>NA|13|TRBV29-1|TRBD1|TRBJ1-2
CSAGQGANYGYTF
TGCAGCGCCGGACAGGGTGCCAACTATGGCTACACCTTC
>NA|14|TRBV5-1|NA|TRBJ2-4
CASSFREPRDSQYF
TGCGCCAGCAGCTTTCGGGAGCCAAGGGATTCTCAGTACTTC
>NA|14|TRBV28|NA|TRBJ2-7
CASSLAPSSYEQYF
TGTGCCAGCAGCTTAGCGCCGAGCTCCTACGAGCAGTACTTC
>NA|15|TRBV6-4|TRBD2|TRBJ2-3
CASSDGLAATDTQYF
TGTGCCAGCAGTGATGGACTAGCGGCCACAGATACGCAGTATTTT
>NA|15|TRBV2|TRBD2|TRBJ2-3
CASKPLAGGTDTQYF
TGTGCCAGCAAGCCGCTAGCGGGGGGCACAGATACGCAGTATTTT
>NA|14|TRBV11-1|NA|TRBJ2-5
CASSHRGFQETQYF
TGTGCCAGCAGCCATAGGGGGTTCCAAGAGACCCAGTACTTC
>many|13|TRBV5-5|NA|TRBJ1-6
CASSAGDNSPLHF
TGTGCCAGCAGCGCCGGTGATAATTCACCCCTCCACTTT